This is a list of T cell receptor beta chains from one sample in a study of T cell clones after liver transplantation. Sequencing used immunoSEQ multiplex PCR; TCRdb keeps in-frame clones, though not all of them. The profile covers 68,000 or so clones, with 80% to 95% appearing a single time and 0.75% to 1% taken by the ten largest. The specimen comprised CD4+ T cells from blood, sampled less than 26 months after liver transplant. All receptors come from a human patient who received a liver transplant. Some T cells may have come from the graft donor. The CDR3 runs from the conserved cysteine through the conserved F or W. D genes are given only for firm matches. Clone sizes are given selectively: once, few, many, or a class where the clone is expanded.

d_gene	v_gene	abundance	j_gene	CDR3aa	CDR3nt
NA	TRBV28	NA	TRBJ2-3	CASRGGDRSTDTQYF	TGTGCCAGCAGGGGGGGGGACAGATCCACAGATACGCAGTATTTT
NA	TRBV29-1	NA	TRBJ1-1	CSMGGGSTEAFF	TGCAGCATGGGAGGGGGAAGTACTGAAGCTTTCTTT
NA	TRBV7-9	NA	TRBJ2-5	CASSQGGRQPSAQYF	TGTGCCAGCAGCCAAGGGGGGCGCCAGCCATCGGCCCAGTACTTC
TRBD1	TRBV11-2	NA	TRBJ1-2	CASSLGPGTGDGYTF	TGTGCCAGCAGCTTAGGGCCCGGGACAGGGGATGGCTACACCTTC
NA	TRBV28	NA	TRBJ1-5	CASTTSRDLYSNQPQHF	TGTGCCAGCACGACTTCCAGGGATCTCTATAGCAATCAGCCCCAGCATTTT
NA	TRBV9	NA	TRBJ1-1	CASSVGPGRTEAFF	TGTGCCAGCAGCGTAGGCCCAGGGCGCACTGAAGCTTTCTTT
NA	TRBV19	once	TRBJ1-3	CASTQGYSGNTIYF	TGTGCCAGTACACAGGGCTACTCTGGAAACACCATATATTTT
NA	TRBV19	NA	TRBJ2-1	CASRKRAYNEQFF	TGTGCCAGTAGGAAGCGGGCCTACAATGAGCAGTTCTTC
NA	TRBV7-7	NA	TRBJ2-7	CASSPGTRPSEQYF	TGTGCCAGCAGCCCCGGGACAAGGCCAAGCGAGCAGTACTTC
NA	TRBV29-1	NA	TRBJ1-1	CSAIEGTNTEAFF	TGCAGCGCCATCGAGGGGACGAACACTGAAGCTTTCTTT
TRBD1	TRBV9	NA	TRBJ1-2	CASSVGGTGYGYTF	TGTGCCAGCAGCGTAGGCGGGACAGGGTATGGCTACACCTTC
NA	TRBV7-8	NA	TRBJ1-4	CASSLVLGTTNEKLFF	TGTGCCAGCAGCTTAGTTCTGGGAACAACTAATGAAAAACTGTTTTTT
NA	TRBV7-3	NA	TRBJ1-1	CASSLMGRGDTEAFF	TGTGCCAGCAGCTTAATGGGTCGGGGAGACACTGAAGCTTTCTTT
NA	TRBV30	NA	TRBJ2-7	CAWRGRTYEQYF	TGTGCCTGGAGGGGCCGGACCTACGAGCAGTACTTC
TRBD1	TRBV7-9	few	TRBJ2-5	CASNRDRKETQYF	TGTGCCAGCAACCGGGACAGAAAAGAGACCCAGTACTTC
NA	TRBV28	NA	TRBJ1-4	CASSFPARDTAANEKLFF	TGTGCCAGCAGTTTCCCCGCGCGGGACACTGCGGCTAATGAAAAACTGTTTTTT
NA	TRBV19	NA	TRBJ2-7	CASSTAPSSYEQYF	TGTGCCAGTAGTACGGCTCCTAGCTCCTACGAGCAGTACTTC
TRBD2	TRBV6-6	NA	TRBJ2-2	CASSYRTSGTTGELFF	TGTGCCAGCAGTTATCGGACTAGCGGGACCACCGGGGAGCTGTTTTTT
NA	TRBV28	NA	TRBJ1-1	CASSLGSTEAFF	TGTGCCAGCAGTTTAGGGTCCACTGAAGCTTTCTTT
TRBD1	TRBV4-2	NA	TRBJ2-3	CASSQAKTGLTTDTQYF	TGTGCCAGCAGCCAAGCCAAGACAGGGTTGACGACAGATACGCAGTATTTT
NA	TRBV29-1	NA	TRBJ2-1	CSVVAVRRRYNEQFF	TGCAGCGTTGTCGCCGTCCGAAGACGTTACAATGAGCAGTTCTTC
NA	TRBV5-1	NA	TRBJ2-7	CASSLAQGGEQYF	TGCGCCAGCAGCTTGGCACAGGGCGGGGAGCAGTACTTC
TRBD1	TRBV30	once	TRBJ1-5	CAWGQGLYQPQHF	TGTGCCTGGGGACAGGGATTATATCAGCCCCAGCATTTT
NA	TRBV28	NA	TRBJ1-1	CASRRGQRTEAFF	TGTGCCAGCAGGCGAGGACAGAGGACTGAAGCTTTCTTT
TRBD2	TRBV5-1	NA	TRBJ2-5	CASSTLAEETQYF	TGCGCCAGCAGCACACTAGCGGAAGAGACCCAGTACTTC
TRBD2	TRBV11-3	NA	TRBJ2-5	CASSLGGTSVETQYF	TGTGCCAGCAGCTTAGGTGGGACTAGCGTAGAGACCCAGTACTTC
TRBD1	TRBV10-3	once	TRBJ1-5	CAISEPTGTGNQPQHF	TGTGCCATCAGTGAACCAACCGGGACAGGCAATCAGCCCCAGCATTTT
TRBD1	TRBV15	NA	TRBJ2-1	CATSSYQGQGYHEQFF	TGTGCCACCAGCAGTTACCAAGGACAGGGGTACCATGAGCAGTTCTTC
TRBD1	TRBV5-1	NA	TRBJ2-3	CASSSRDRGLSTQYF	TGCGCCAGCAGCTCCCGGGACAGGGGGCTGAGTACGCAGTATTTT
NA	TRBV28	NA	TRBJ1-5	CASRTVDQPQHF	TGTGCCAGCAGGACGGTGGATCAGCCCCAGCATTTT
NA	TRBV30	once	TRBJ2-7	CAWNGGSSYEQYF	TGTGCCTGGAATGGGGGGAGTTCCTACGAGCAGTACTTC
TRBD2	TRBV5-1	NA	TRBJ2-1	CASSLAAGGPNEQFF	TGCGCCAGCAGCTTGGCTGCGGGAGGGCCCAATGAGCAGTTCTTC
TRBD2	TRBV14	few	TRBJ2-1	CASSDGASGTNYNEQFF	TGTGCCAGCAGCGACGGAGCTAGCGGGACGAACTACAATGAGCAGTTCTTC
TRBD1	TRBV28	once	TRBJ2-1	CASSSDRVGSIISYNEQFF	TGTGCCAGCAGTTCCGACAGGGTGGGGTCGATTATCTCCTACAATGAGCAGTTCTTC
NA	TRBV6-5	NA	TRBJ2-5	CASSNSAGLSKYF	TGTGCCAGCAGTAACTCGGCGGGATTGTCGAAATACTTC
NA	TRBV10-3	NA	TRBJ2-1	CAISESRDRSTEQFF	TGTGCCATCAGTGAGTCGCGTGACAGGTCGACTGAGCAGTTCTTC
NA	TRBV14	NA	TRBJ1-1	CASSSIWDGGNTEAFF	TGTGCCAGCAGCTCAATTTGGGACGGGGGAAACACTGAAGCTTTCTTT
NA	TRBV4-3	NA	TRBJ1-1	CASSQAGQGEAFF	TGCGCCAGCAGCCAAGCGGGGCAGGGTGAAGCTTTCTTT
TRBD1	TRBV12-5	once	TRBJ2-3	CASGLPTGGARSDTQYF	TGTGCTAGTGGTTTGCCCACAGGGGGCGCTCGGTCAGATACGCAGTATTTT
NA	TRBV28	NA	TRBJ2-3	CASSRAGRTDTQYF	TGTGCCAGCAGTCGGGCAGGGAGGACAGATACGCAGTATTTT
NA	TRBV4-3	NA	TRBJ2-7	CASSPRQGGYEQYF	TGCGCCAGCAGCCCCAGACAGGGAGGGTACGAGCAGTACTTC
NA	TRBV6-1	NA	TRBJ2-1	CASDDYNEQFF	TGTGCCAGCGACGACTACAATGAGCAGTTCTTC
NA	TRBV18	NA	TRBJ1-5	CASTDGAKNQPQHF	TGTGCCAGCACAGACGGGGCCAAAAATCAGCCCCAGCATTTT
NA	TRBV4-3	NA	TRBJ2-5	CASSQDIQRETQYF	TGCGCCAGCAGCCAAGATATACAGAGAGAGACCCAGTACTTC
NA	TRBV6-1	NA	TRBJ1-3	CASSEAPGGPSGNTIYF	TGTGCCAGCAGTGAAGCCCCGGGAGGCCCCTCTGGAAACACCATATATTTT
TRBD2	TRBV6-6	NA	TRBJ2-3	CASSVRDYRTDTQYF	TGTGCCAGCAGTGTCCGGGACTACCGCACAGATACGCAGTATTTT
NA	TRBV19	NA	TRBJ1-2	CASSTGGGINYGYTF	TGTGCCAGTAGTACTGGGGGAGGAATTAACTATGGCTACACCTTC
TRBD2	TRBV30	NA	TRBJ2-3	CARRAGASGNTDTQYF	TGTGCCCGGAGGGCGGGGGCTAGCGGGAACACAGATACGCAGTATTTT
NA	TRBV7-9	NA	TRBJ2-3	CASSPGLPSKDTQYF	TGTGCCAGCAGCCCGGGACTCCCCTCGAAAGATACGCAGTATTTT
TRBD2	TRBV7-2	NA	TRBJ2-2	CASSLTVTSGTSTGELFF	TGTGCCAGCAGCTTAACGGTGACTAGCGGGACTAGCACCGGGGAGCTGTTTTTT